The rows below give T cell receptor beta chains drawn from one sample of a study of blood T cell repertoires in COVID-19. Sequencing used immunoSEQ multiplex PCR; TCRdb keeps in-frame clones, though not all of them. This repertoire shows approximately 270,000 clones, approximately 84% found once; its top ten account for approximately 14%. The sample consisted of peripheral blood. All receptors derive from a person in their 70s with COVID-19, enrolled during active disease. The CDR3 runs from the conserved cysteine through the conserved F or W. A row's size may be missing; if present it is once, few, many or a size class.

-,TRBJ2-1,TRBV29-1,CSVDASGSGEQFF
few,TRBJ2-1,TRBV9,CASSPYSGLSASYNEQFF
-,TRBJ2-2,TRBV5-1,CASSLAASGNTGELFF
-,TRBJ1-1,TRBV5-5,CASSPPGAGGAFF
-,TRBJ1-4,TRBV4-3,CASSQSGQGNNEKLFF
-,TRBJ2-7,TRBV27,CASRRTILAGSYEQYF
-,TRBJ2-7,TRBV4-2,CASSPSTRREQYF
-,TRBJ2-3,TRBV7-9,CASRSGGLADTQYF
-,TRBJ2-3,TRBV18,CASSHRQGGTTDTQYF
once,TRBJ2-7,TRBV5-4,CASGSQLAYEQYF
-,TRBJ2-7,TRBV28,CASNWAGIADYEQYF
-,TRBJ2-7,TRBV15,CATSREEAGRDEQYF
-,TRBJ1-3,TRBV5-5,CASSLGRFEGNTIYF
-,TRBJ2-5,TRBV7-2,CASSLTSGEETQYF